This entry concerns a single TCR beta chain. It has no known antigen specificity. No base-level quality is on record; no much larger clone is a single base apart. The method behind the library was 5' RACE. The sequencer was an Illumina HiSeq 2000. A universal primer binding site was introduced by template switching, and a unique molecular identifier was present in the final cDNA, enabling accurate counting of TCR cDNA molecules. Specific primers in the conserved constant-segment region were used to synthesize first-strand cDNA for TCR alpha and beta chains. To control for contamination, every cDNA library was double barcoded, receiving both a SMART-Mk sample barcode and Illumina barcodes. TruSeq adapter sequences, together with Illumina sample barcodes, were added in two successive PCR steps. The Illumina HiSeq platform was used with custom primers to sequence TCR alpha and beta cDNA libraries. Processing in the source paper ran as follows. Unique molecular identifiers were extracted from raw reads with MiGEC, and CDR3 positions were determined with MiXCR. For each individual, recombination models were inferred using an EM algorithm with the repgenHMM and IGoR tools. The tcR package in R was used for shared clonotype analysis, with sharing normalized by the product of cloneset sizes. To study raw recombination without the effects of thymic and clonal selection, out-of-frame nonproductive sequences were analyzed. The public reads were reprocessed in TCRdb via fastp at Q25 and MiXCR, keeping in-frame beta chains. Each record represents a unique CDR3 protein, reported with the most common genes and DNA among its rows. The V and J calls follow TCRdb's processing rather than the paper's. Recorded for this sample are about 810,000 distinct CDR3 sequences; over 9% of them occurred a single time. 1.5% to 2% of the sample lies in the top ten.

The data derive from a study of identical twins (dated by TCRdb to 2016 to 2017). A note on the overall study: The study deep-sequenced TCR alpha and beta repertoires from monozygotic twins, unrelated adults of various ages and cord blood to test whether fetal clonotypes persist. To rule out contamination, replicate twin experiments were performed at different times with different library preparation protocols. Overall study results and their limits: Conclusions relied on cross-sectional statistical analysis, since the same donors could not be followed over many years. Compared with coincidental sharing between unrelated individuals, out-of-frame TCR alpha sequences shared between twins had an excess of sequences with low generation probability. Excess twin sharing in beta out-of-frame sequences was weaker because fewer shared sequences lowered the signal-to-noise ratio. In monozygotic twins, recombination models systematically underestimated out-of-frame TCR alpha sharing, but the models matched the sharing seen between unrelated individuals. Fewer insertions were carried by abundant cord blood beta clonotypes, a similar but weaker trend appeared in young adult naive repertoires, and no such trend appeared in memory repertoires. Invariant T cells such as MAIT and iNKT could partly confound zero-insertion analyses, although diverse VJ usage argued against such confounding for most clonotypes.

CDR3 length: 14 amino acids, cysteine to phenylalanine. The entry retains the CDR3 DNA only, 42 bases that are in frame from base 1. V loses 2 bases of germline sequence and J loses 5 bases, and the interval between the two ends is 12 bases. All donors were healthy Caucasians. Three pairs of female monozygotic twins, all aged roughly 18 to 29 years, made up the twin cohort. The RNA used for TCR libraries was isolated from peripheral blood mononuclear cells. The same sample was also studied in work on yellow fever vaccine responses in identical twins. As described in the second report: According to the authors, in identical twins the way T cells responded to vaccination appeared partly convergent and partly personalized. In identical twins, the study followed T cell clones that responded to the vaccine with precision.

Sequencing used PBMCs. The TCR sequence derives from a woman aged 18-35 years in good health. This chain is built from TRBV12-3 or TRBV12-4 and TRBJ1-1, with TRBD1 tentatively as D gene (5 bases match). Read as DNA, the sequence is TGTGCCAGCAGTTTACCAGGGATGTCGACTGAAGCTTTCTTT. This codes for CASSLPGMSTEAFF.